The 6 T cell receptor beta chains reported below all come from one sample, sequenced in a study of blood T cell repertoires in COVID-19. Assay used: immunoSEQ multiplex PCR; TCRdb lists only in-frame clones, some missing. The repertoire has approximately 400,000 clones, about four fifths of them found once; the top ten carry 0.85% to 1.3%. The sequenced material came from peripheral blood. Receptors originate from a human donor with acute or convalescent COVID-19. The donor label of this sample is uncertain.

This rearrangement joins TRBV6-5 to TRBJ1-5; no clear D. The CDR3 is 14 residues long. Per germline, CDR1 MNHEY and CDR2 SVGAGI. The ends were cut back, 8 bases at V and 4 bases at J, with 15 bases in the middle. The CDR3 DNA reads as TGTGCCAGCGTCGATTCGAGGTTGAATCAGCCCCAGCATTTT. This encodes CASVDSRLNQPQHF.

The CDR3 DNA reads TGTGCCAGCAGTTACTCTAGGGACAGGGGCCGGCTCCACTTT. This encodes CASSYSRDRGRLHF. The chain has TRBV6-5 and TRBJ1-6, with TRBD1 identical over 10 bases. This CDR3 region has 14 residues. Germline V CDR1 and CDR2: MNHEY, SVGAGI. V trimming: 0 bases; J trimming: 16 bases; junction bases outside the gene matches: 6.

CDR3 in amino acids: CASRSGTSGSYEQFF. The CDR3 DNA reads as TGTGCCAGCAGGTCCGGGACTAGCGGGAGTTATGAGCAGTTCTTC. The chain uses TRBV13 and TRBJ2-1; 14 bases line up with TRBD2. There are 15 residues in the CDR3. Unmatched junction bases numbered 6, after V lost 6 bases and J lost 8 bases. From germline, CDR1 is PRHDT and CDR2 FYEKMQ (reference sequence).

The rearrangement links TRBV28 to TRBJ2-3; D unclear. There are 16 residues in the CDR3. CDR1 is MDHEN, CDR2 SYDVKM, per germline. V lost 8 bases and J lost 0, with 18 bases in between. CDR3 DNA: TGTGCCAGCTCCTCTAGGTGGCTCCTAAGCACAGATACGCAGTATTTT. It translates to CASSSRWLLSTDTQYF.

V is TRBV27 and J is TRBJ1-4, with 10 bases matching TRBD1. The CDR3 has 15 residues. Trimming took 5 bases from V and 8 from J; bases not matched to a gene: 8. In germline, CDR1 is MNHEY, CDR2 SMNVEV (reference sequence). The CDR3 spells CASSRSGQGSEKLFF. DNA of the CDR3: TGTGCCAGCAGTCGATCGGGACAGGGGAGCGAAAAACTGTTTTTT. The full variable domain, rest sourced from reference TRBV27 and TRBJ1-4, is EAQVTQNPRYLITVTGKKLTVTCSQNMNHEYMSWYRQDPGLGLRQIYYSMNVEVTDKGDVPEGYKVSRKEKRNFPLILESPSPNQTSLYFCASSRSGQGSEKLFFGSGTQLSVL.

This chain joins TRBV19 and TRBJ1-1; 7 positions agree with TRBD1. Per germline, CDR1 LNHDA and CDR2 SQIVND (reference sequence). The trim removed 3 bases at V and 10 bases at J, leaving 14 bases unmatched. The CDR3 sequence is 15 residues long. DNA for the CDR3: TGTGCCAGTAGTATCCGGGGCAGGGGGTCCCGTGGAGCTTTCTTT. This sequence encodes CASSIRGRGSRGAFF.